This TCR beta chain was recorded in a study of T cell changes during pregnancy in multiple sclerosis. The table came from immunoSEQ multiplex PCR; TCRdb's copy has only in-frame clones and leaves some out. The sample contains about 25,000 clones, approximately 89% of which appear only once. This clone was counted only a few times. This CDR3 has 12 amino acids. CDR1 is SNHLY, CDR2 FYNNEI, per germline. V shed 7 bases and J shed 8 bases, with 12 bases lying between them. The sequence derives from a female donor in good health, enrolled as a control in a pregnancy study. V and J are TRBV2 and TRBJ2-1; possible D gene TRBD2, 5 bases. The sequencing here drew on CD8+ T cells from peripheral blood mononuclear cells, taken in the first trimester of pregnancy. As DNA, the CDR3 is TGTGCCAGCAATGGGGTGAGGGATGAGCAGTTCTTC. Its protein product is CASNGVRDEQFF.